This TCR beta chain is drawn from a study of chemoradiotherapy in HPV16-positive cancers. Study details: Two HPV16-positive patients' cells yielded candidate HPV-specific clones and common motifs.

Using immunoSEQ multiplex PCR, the repertoire was profiled, and TCRdb retains in-frame clones only, with some absent. Of over 10,000 clones in the sample, roughly 87% are singletons; the top ten hold around 23%. For this clone: Its antigen is not identified.

Repertoires were sampled repeatedly during chemoradiotherapy. Study-level findings and limits: For HPV16-positive patients, expanding HPV-responsive T cells associated with longer recurrence-free survival. Candidate HPV-specific clones and E7-related TCR motifs grew in tumor during treatment.

The CDR3 has 14 residues. V shed 5 bases, J shed 8 bases, and the junction held 5 bases outside the gene matches. Germline loops: CDR1 SGHNT, CDR2 YYREEE (reference sequence). The chain employs TRBV5-4 and TRBJ2-4; TRBD1 aligns across 12 bases. This clonotype originated in a human donor with HPV-associated anogenital cancer. This specimen was blood, taken from a patient who underwent chemoradiotherapy. DNA of the CDR3: TGTGCCAGCAGACCGGGACAGGGGGCTGACATTCAGTACTTC. It encodes CASRPGQGADIQYF.